This paragraph covers one T cell receptor (beta chain) sequence. The CDR3 runs 14 residues. The germline V gene has CDR1 SEHNR and CDR2 FQNEAQ (reference sequence). V lost 3 bases and J lost 5, with 11 bases in between. The data were taken from a study of OX40 agonist ivuxolimab in advanced cancers. Here immunoSEQ multiplex PCR was the method, and the copy in TCRdb shows in-frame clones only, minus some. The data show about 20,000 clones, around nine tenths seen once. The source of this sequence is an adult with an advanced solid tumor such as melanoma, head and neck, liver or kidney cancer. Specimen: CD4+ or CD8+ T cells sorted from blood, collected in a trial of the OX40 agonist ivuxolimab. The chain carries TRBV7-9 and TRBJ2-1, with D possibly being TRBD2 (5 bases). In nucleotides, the CDR3 is TGTGCCAGCAGCTTTCACTCGACTAACAATGAGCAGTTCTTC. Protein: CASSFHSTNNEQFF. The complete variable domain, with remaining parts taken from reference TRBV7-9 and TRBJ2-1, reads DTGVSQNPRHKITKRGQNVTFRCDPISEHNRLYWYRQTLGQGPEFLTYFQNEAQLEKSRLLSDRFSAERPKGSFSTLEIQRTEQGDSAMYLCASSFHSTNNEQFFGPGTRLTVL.